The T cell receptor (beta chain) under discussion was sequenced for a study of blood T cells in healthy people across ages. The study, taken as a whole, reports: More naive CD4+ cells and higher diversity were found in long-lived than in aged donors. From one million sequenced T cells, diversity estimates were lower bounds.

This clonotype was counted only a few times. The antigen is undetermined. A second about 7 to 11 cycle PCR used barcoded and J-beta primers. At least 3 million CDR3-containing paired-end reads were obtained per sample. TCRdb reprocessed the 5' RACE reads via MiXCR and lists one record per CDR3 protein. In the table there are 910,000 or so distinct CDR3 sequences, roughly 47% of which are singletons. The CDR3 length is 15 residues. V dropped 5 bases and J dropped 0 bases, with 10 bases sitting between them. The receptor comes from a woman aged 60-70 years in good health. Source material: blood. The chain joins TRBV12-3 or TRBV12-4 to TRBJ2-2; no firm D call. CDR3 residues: CASSRAGPNTGELFF. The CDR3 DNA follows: TGTGCCAGCAGTCGAGCCGGGCCGAACACCGGGGAGCTGTTTTTT.